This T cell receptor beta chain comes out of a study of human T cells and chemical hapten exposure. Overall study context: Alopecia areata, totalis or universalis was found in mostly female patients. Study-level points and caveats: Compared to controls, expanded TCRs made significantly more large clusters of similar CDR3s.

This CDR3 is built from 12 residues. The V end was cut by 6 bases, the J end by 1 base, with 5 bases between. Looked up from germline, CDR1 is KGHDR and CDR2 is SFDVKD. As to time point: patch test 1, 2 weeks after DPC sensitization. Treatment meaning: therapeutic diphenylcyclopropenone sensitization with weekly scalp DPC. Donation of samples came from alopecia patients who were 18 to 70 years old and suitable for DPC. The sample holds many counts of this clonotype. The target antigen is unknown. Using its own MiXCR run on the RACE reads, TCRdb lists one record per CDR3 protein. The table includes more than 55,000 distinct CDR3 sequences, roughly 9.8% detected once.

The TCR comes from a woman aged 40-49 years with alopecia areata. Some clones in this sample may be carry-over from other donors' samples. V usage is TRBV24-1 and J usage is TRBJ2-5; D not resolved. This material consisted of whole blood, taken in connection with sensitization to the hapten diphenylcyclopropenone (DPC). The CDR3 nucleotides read TGTGCCACCAGTTCCACCCAAGAGACCCAGTACTTC. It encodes CATSSTQETQYF.